One T cell receptor beta chain is described in this entry. Its cognate antigen has yet to be identified. No base quality information exists; no much larger clone differs at one position. The data originate from a study of cytomegalovirus exposure and HLA in healthy donors (dated by TCRdb to about 2017). As for the study more broadly: In an earlier analysis of 550 to 750 of the donors, 276 Gb of sequence data and 95 million to 130 million unique TCR beta sequences from 150 million to 200 million T cells were reported. About 320 gigabases of sequencing data and approximately 84 million unique TCR sequences were included in an early release covering several hundred HLA-typed donors. The genetic ancestry cluster associated with self-reported Caucasian donors included 70% to 85% of the roughly 380 genotyped donors. The study was designed to test whether signatures of past pathogen exposure could be identified by cataloging public T cell receptors. The T cell repertoires of 666 subjects were profiled by immunosequencing and related to cytomegalovirus serostatus. Along with the roughly 610-subject first cohort, a separate validation cohort of over a hundred different subjects was used. To predict cytomegalovirus infection status, the study brought together high-throughput TCR immunosequencing, statistical association of individual TCRs with disease status, and machine learning. In a later analysis, previously published TCR beta repertoires from roughly 710 donors were re-analyzed and high-resolution HLA genotyping was added so that TCR occurrence patterns could be studied. The later analysis used no new phenotypic data to find candidate immune exposures, relying instead on TCR beta sequences and their occurrence across donors. An earlier analysis of approximately 500 of the donors applied high-throughput TCR beta sequencing to assess whether each TCR beta V gene segment acted as functional or pseudogenic. Alongside the repertoire data, information on donor age, sex, ethnicity and CMV serostatus was compiled. A later genetic analysis took genome-wide SNP genotypes for about three fifths of the roughly 670 donors and used that subset as a discovery cohort. All discovery cohort repertoires had been generated using a single sequencing platform. HLA typing included class I and class II loci at four-digit resolution. Typing coverage varied by locus: 629-630 donors for A, B, C, DRB1 and DQB1; roughly 510 for DQA1; nearly 610 for DPA1; about 450 for DPB1. About five DR-DQ haplotypes were handled as single units for association and clustering, since linkage in the cohort was strong. Among almost 400 genotyped donors of the cohort, an average of 235,054 unique TCR beta nucleotide sequences were sequenced per donor, roughly 18% of them non-productive.

In total, 600 or so healthy bone marrow donors made up the cohort. At the time of sampling, every cohort member was nominally healthy, though immune exposures that went unrecorded were likely present. The donor tested CMV seronegative and was one of the 352 seronegative cohort members. A peripheral blood sample was provided by each donor, and peripheral blood mononuclear cells were used for TCR beta sequencing. Genomic DNA was extracted from the blood cell samples with the Qiagen DNeasy Blood Extraction Kit. CDR1 and CDR2, looked up from the germline V gene, are LGHNA and YSLEER. CDR3 length: 17 amino acids, cysteine to phenylalanine. Just CDR3 DNA is preserved here, 51 bases in frame from base 1. The V end gives up 0 bases and the J end 1 base, leaving 6 bases in the junction not matched to a gene. Overall study results and their limits: According to a later genetic analysis, donors in an Asian-associated ancestry cluster had fewer N-insertions in productive TCRs than the approximately 670-donor mean. In a later analysis, HLA-associated TCR beta chains were found to be more clonally expanded and to have lower generation probabilities than equally common non-associated chains. In a later analysis, most CMV-associated TCR beta chains were found to appear HLA-restricted, with HLA associations seemingly driven largely by CMV exposure. The authors suggested that the approach could potentially be generalized to other disease states and immunological phenotypes. The classifier was reported to diagnose cytomegalovirus status with high specificity and sensitivity in both the original cohort and the validation cohort. A group of highly shared sequence variants was considered likely to be a technical artifact of the sequencing pipeline. Because some donors lacked HLA typing at each locus, the association tests relied only on the typed subset. When HLA alleles, especially DR and DQ, strongly co-occurred, TCR associations were difficult to assign to individual alleles. A further reported finding was that TCR beta sequences accurately predicted the HLA-A and HLA-B alleles for most subjects in the first cohort. Linkage disequilibrium might explain the correlated functional status among segregating V segments, but an unknown experimental factor could not be ruled out. In vitro tests confirmed that a few of the cytomegalovirus-associated TCR beta chains recognize cytomegalovirus antigens. Because counts were too low, roughly 17 rarely observed V segments, including chromosome 9 orphons, were left out of the earlier analysis of over 550 of the donors. In the study, approximately 160 TCR beta chains were listed as associated with cytomegalovirus. According to a later analysis, TCR association rates differed among HLA loci, with DRB1 alleles showing the most associated TCRs and HLA-C alleles showing the fewest. Most TCR sequences were observed very rarely across donors, whereas some public TCRs were present in many individuals. In an earlier analysis of more than 450 of the donors, most TCR beta V segments were observed in productive rearrangements about 90% or about 30% of the time, broadly matching IMGT annotations. The cohort was sequenced for TCR beta chains only, and without alpha or paired-chain data the features that could be detected were limited. Because the 87-base-pair reads could not distinguish some IMGT-functional V segments, including TRBV6-2 and TRBV6-3, those segments were excluded. Sequencing depth was assumed to be roughly uniform across donors in the presence/absence analyses, though that assumption may not hold. V-gene and J-gene trimming of TCR beta chains was associated with a missense DCLRE1C variant in a later genetic analysis, and the association was replicated in an independent cohort. The only immune exposure information available for the cohort was CMV serostatus. Specific HLA alleles were associated with 18,000 or so TCR beta sequences at a false discovery rate of 0.05 in a later analysis. In a later analysis, several top co-occurrence clusters were reported to appear linked to parvovirus B19, influenza, CMV and Epstein-Barr virus.

The protocol used for the library was the immunoSEQ multiplex PCR assay. A mixture of 60 forward primers for TCR Vbeta segments and 13 reverse primers for TCR Jbeta segments was used in the multiplex PCR. Amplification of the CDR3 region of rearranged TCR beta genes was performed with a multiplex PCR assay on genomic DNA. The Illumina HiSeq System was used to sequence the amplified TCR beta libraries as 87-base-pair reads. Per the original workflow: Across the 600 to 700 repertoires, a later analysis counted 80 million or so unique TCR beta chains, roughly 11 million of which were shared by at least two donors. Raw reads were error-corrected and collapsed into unique sequences by a nearest-neighbor algorithm in which closely related sequences were merged to remove PCR and sequencing errors. Alignment of CDR3 sequences to IMGT reference sequences was used to assign V, D and J gene segments. For a sequence to be retained, a match of at least six nucleotides was required to both a V gene segment and a J gene segment. Rearrangements were classified as productive when the CDR3 lacked stop codons and remained in frame with V and J, and all other rearrangements were classified as non-productive. CDR3 was defined according to IMGT convention as the region running from the second conserved V-encoded cysteine to the conserved J-encoded phenylalanine. The earlier analysis of about 530 of the donors excluded any sequence lacking an unambiguous match to a single V gene segment. In an earlier analysis of almost 600 of the donors, a V segment was called functional when productive rearrangements were above 56.7%, and segregating when the standard deviation between donors exceeded 5%. A statistical classification framework was built for diagnosing cytomegalovirus status from the catalog of TCR beta chain sequences. In a later analysis, TCR nucleotide sequences were compared against IMGT/GENE-DB human TR gene sequences so that V and J genes could be assigned. A later analysis assigned CDR3 sequences and most-parsimonious VDJ recombination scenarios with the TCRdist pipeline. In a later analysis, each TCR beta chain was defined by its CDR3 amino acid sequence together with its V-gene family, and reads without a unique V-gene family were excluded. A later analysis removed 450 to 600 highly shared, low-generation-probability nucleotide sequences to deal with suspected cross-contamination and a sequencing artifact. In a later analysis, a clonal expansion index was calculated for each public chain from normalized within-repertoire ranks of inferred template counts. Generation probabilities in a later analysis came from a VDJ recombination model fitted to out-of-frame rearrangements, and those results were checked against IGoR. A later analysis scored TCR-TCR, TCR-HLA and TCR-CMV co-occurrence with hypergeometric tests, applying a repertoire-size bias correction to TCR pairs. In a later analysis, false discovery rates were estimated by permuting HLA or CMV assignments 20 times. In a later analysis, co-occurring TCRs were grouped using DBSCAN, with TCRdist sequence similarity added in when clustering inside HLA-allele-positive subsets. For co-occurrence clustering, repertoires with fewer than 30,000 or more than 120,000 public chains were excluded, along with about five repertoires with anomalous nucleotide sharing. Here the immuneACCESS table is served through TCRdb, limited to in-frame sequences with V and J called. Missing clones are a known gap in these copies; in checked studies unresolved V genes cover under half, and the rest lacks a known reason. The V and J calls and clone size were taken over from that table, and D and trimming were inferred from the DNA. This sample is represented by under 110,000 clones; roughly 79% of them were singletons. Of the sample, under 2% is held by the ten largest clones.

This sequence originates from a woman aged 40-49 years in good health and CMV-seronegative. The sample comprised PBMCs. The sequence links TRBV4-3 to TRBJ2-5, and 9 bases in between align with TRBD2. The bases read TGCGCCAGCAGCCAAGATGCCGCGGGGGGGCTCCAAGAGACCCAGTACTTC. It is translated as CASSQDAAGGLQETQYF.